The present entry profiles one TCR beta chain with its context. The target antigen is unknown. The entry originates in a study of shared clonotypes between healthy human individuals. Study-level findings and limits: What rarefaction showed was incomplete sorted-subset sequencing despite large depth.

This was a deep-level run. Each PCR replicate from the sorted subsets contained about 200 ng DNA, which is tens of thousands of T cell genomes. Produced via immunoSEQ multiplex PCR; TCRdb's table is partial and in-frame only. The table includes some 2.1 million clones, 95% detected once. Germline V gene lookup returns CDR1 SEHNR and CDR2 FQNEAQ (reference sequence). The germline V and J ends were trimmed by 3 bases and 3 bases, with 5 bases remaining between them. The CDR3 totals 12 residues. Healthy HIV-negative adults without recent acute infections or vaccinations served as donors. The rearrangement joins TRBV7-9 to TRBJ1-2; D is unresolved. The sample consisted of naive CD4+ T cells sorted from blood. Documented subset: CD45RA+ positively selected. This clonotype was obtained from a man aged 18 to 30 in good health. DNA for the CDR3: TGTGCCAGCAGCTTTTCAGACTATGGCTACACCTTC. Its translation: CASSFSDYGYTF.